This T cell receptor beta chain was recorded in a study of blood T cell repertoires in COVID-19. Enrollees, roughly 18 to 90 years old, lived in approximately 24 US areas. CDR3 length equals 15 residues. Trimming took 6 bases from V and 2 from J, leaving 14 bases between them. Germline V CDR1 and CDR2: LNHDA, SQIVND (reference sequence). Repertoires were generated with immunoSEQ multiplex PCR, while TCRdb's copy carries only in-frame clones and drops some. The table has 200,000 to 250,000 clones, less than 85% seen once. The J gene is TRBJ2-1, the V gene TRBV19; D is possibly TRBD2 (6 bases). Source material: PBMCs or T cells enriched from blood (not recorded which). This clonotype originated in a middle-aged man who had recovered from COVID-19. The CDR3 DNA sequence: TGTGCCAGTAGCTTCGACGGGGGAGCCTACAATGAGCAGTTCTTC. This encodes CASSFDGGAYNEQFF.